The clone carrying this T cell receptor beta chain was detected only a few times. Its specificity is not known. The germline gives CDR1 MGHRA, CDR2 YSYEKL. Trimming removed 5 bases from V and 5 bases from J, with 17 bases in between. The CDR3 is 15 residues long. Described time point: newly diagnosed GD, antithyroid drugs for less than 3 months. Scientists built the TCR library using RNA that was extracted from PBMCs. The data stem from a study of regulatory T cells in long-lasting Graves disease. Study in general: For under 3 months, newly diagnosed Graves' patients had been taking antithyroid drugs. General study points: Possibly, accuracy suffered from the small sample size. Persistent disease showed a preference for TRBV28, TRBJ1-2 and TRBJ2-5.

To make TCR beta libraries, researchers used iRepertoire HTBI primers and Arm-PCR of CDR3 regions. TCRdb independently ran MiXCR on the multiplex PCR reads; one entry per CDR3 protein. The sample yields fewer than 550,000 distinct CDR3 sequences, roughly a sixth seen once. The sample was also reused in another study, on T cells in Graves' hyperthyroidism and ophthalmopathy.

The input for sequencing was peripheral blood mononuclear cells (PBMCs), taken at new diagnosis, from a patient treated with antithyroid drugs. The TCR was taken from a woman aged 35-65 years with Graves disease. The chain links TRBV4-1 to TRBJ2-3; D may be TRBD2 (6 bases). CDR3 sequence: CASSASSVVRDTQYF. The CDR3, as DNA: TGCGCCAGCAGCGCATCTAGCGTAGTCAGAGATACGCAGTATTTT.